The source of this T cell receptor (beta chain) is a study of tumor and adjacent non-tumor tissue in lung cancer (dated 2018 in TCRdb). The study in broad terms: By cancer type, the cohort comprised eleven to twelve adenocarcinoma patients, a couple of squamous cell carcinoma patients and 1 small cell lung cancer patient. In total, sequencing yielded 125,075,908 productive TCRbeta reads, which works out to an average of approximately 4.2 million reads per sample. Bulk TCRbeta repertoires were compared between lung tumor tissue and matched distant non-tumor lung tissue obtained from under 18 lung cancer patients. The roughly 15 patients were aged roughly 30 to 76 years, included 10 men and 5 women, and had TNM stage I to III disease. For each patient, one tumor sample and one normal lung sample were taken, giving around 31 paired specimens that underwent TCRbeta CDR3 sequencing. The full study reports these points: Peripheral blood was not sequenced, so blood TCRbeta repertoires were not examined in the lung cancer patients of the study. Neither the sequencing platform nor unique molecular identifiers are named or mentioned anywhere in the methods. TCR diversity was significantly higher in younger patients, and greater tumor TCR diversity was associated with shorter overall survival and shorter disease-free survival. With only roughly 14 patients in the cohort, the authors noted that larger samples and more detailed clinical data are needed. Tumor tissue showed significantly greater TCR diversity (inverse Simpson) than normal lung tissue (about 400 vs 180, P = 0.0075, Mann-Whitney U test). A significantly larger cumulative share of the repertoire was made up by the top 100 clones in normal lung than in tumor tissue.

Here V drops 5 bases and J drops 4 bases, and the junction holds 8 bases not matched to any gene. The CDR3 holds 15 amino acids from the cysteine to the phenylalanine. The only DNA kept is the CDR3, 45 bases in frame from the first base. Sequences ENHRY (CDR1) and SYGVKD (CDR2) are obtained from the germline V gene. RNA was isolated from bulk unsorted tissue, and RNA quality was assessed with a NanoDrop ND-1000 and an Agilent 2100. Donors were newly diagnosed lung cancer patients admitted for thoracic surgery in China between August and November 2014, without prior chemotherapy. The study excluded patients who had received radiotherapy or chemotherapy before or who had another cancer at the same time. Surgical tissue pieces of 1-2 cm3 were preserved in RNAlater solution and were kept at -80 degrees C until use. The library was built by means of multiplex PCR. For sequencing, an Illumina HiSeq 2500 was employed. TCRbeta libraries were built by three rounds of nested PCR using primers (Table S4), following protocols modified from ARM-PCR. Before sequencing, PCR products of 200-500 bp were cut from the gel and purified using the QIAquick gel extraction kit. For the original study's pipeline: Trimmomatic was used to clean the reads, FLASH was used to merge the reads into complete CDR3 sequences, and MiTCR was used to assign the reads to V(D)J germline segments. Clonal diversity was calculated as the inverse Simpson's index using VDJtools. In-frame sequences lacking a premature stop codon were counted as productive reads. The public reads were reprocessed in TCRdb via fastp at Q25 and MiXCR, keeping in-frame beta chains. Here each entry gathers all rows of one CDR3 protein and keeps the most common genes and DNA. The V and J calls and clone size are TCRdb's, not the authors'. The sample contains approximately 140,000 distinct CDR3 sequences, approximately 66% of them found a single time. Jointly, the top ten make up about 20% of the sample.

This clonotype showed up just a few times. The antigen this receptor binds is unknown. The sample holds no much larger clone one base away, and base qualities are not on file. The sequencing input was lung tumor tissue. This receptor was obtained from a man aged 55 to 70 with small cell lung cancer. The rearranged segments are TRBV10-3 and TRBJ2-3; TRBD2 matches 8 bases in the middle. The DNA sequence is TGTGCCATCAGTTCGGGGGGGAGCCGCCCAGATACGCAGTATTTT. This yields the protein CAISSGGSRPDTQYF.